This T cell receptor (beta chain) stems from a study of cytomegalovirus exposure and HLA in healthy donors. Study-wide results and caveats: Presence/absence analyses supposed approximately even sequencing depth among donors. In the analysis, some V segments, TRBV6-2 and TRBV6-3 included, were excluded as indistinguishable. It was reportedly the case that the classifier diagnosed cytomegalovirus status with high specificity and sensitivity. It was 160 or so TCR beta chains that were listed as cytomegalovirus-associated.

Points on this clone: What it recognizes is unknown.

Primers: 60 Vbeta forward and 13 Jbeta reverse. The table came from immunoSEQ multiplex PCR; TCRdb's copy has only in-frame clones and leaves some out. The sample holds 190,000 or so clones, over 80% seen once. With V trimmed by 4 bases and J by 4 bases, 5 bases remained unmatched. The CDR3 consists of 15 residues. Germline CDR1 and CDR2: MDHEN and SYDVKM. The V and J genes are TRBV28 and TRBJ2-2; 8 bases align to TRBD1. The sample was PBMCs. The clonotype originates from a man in his fifties or sixties in good health and CMV-seronegative. This CDR3 is CASSYAGGITGELFF. For the CDR3, the DNA is TGTGCCAGCAGTTATGCAGGGGGCATCACCGGGGAGCTGTTTTTT.